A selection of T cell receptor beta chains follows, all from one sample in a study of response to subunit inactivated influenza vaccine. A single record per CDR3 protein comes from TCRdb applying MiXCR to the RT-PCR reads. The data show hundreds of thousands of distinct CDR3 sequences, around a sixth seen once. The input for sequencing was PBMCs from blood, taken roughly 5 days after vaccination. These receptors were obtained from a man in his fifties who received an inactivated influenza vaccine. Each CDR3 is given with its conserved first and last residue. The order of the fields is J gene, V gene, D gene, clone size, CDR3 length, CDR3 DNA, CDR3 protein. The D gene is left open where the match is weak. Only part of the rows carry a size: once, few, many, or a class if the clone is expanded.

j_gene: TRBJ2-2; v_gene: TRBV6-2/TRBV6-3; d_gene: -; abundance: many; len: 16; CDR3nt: TGTGCCAGCAGTTTGGGATCGGGTTTGATCACCGGGGAGCTGTTTTTT; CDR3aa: CASSLGSGLITGELFF
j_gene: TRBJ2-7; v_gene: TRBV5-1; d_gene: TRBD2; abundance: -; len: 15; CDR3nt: TGCGCCAGCAGCTCGATTAGCGGGAGCTCCTACGAGCAGTACTTC; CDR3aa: CASSSISGSSYEQYF
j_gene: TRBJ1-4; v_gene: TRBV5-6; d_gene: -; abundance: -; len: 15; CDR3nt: TGTGCCAGCAGCCAAAGGGTCCGAGCTAATGAAAAACTGTTTTTT; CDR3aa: CASSQRVRANEKLFF
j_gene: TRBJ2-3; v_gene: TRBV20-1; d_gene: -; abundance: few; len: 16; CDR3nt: TGCAGTGCTAGAGATGCGCGGGGGCTACTTACAGATACGCAGTATTTT; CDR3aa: CSARDARGLLTDTQYF
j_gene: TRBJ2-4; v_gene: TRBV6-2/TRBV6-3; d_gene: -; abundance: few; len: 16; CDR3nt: TGTGCCAGCAGTTACACGACCTTAGGGGACAAAAACATTCAGTACTTC; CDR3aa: CASSYTTLGDKNIQYF
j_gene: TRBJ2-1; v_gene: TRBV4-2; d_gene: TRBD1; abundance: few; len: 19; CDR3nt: TGTGCCAGCAGCCAAGAGACCCCCATCGGGACAGAAGGATACAATGAGCAGTTCTTC; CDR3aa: CASSQETPIGTEGYNEQFF
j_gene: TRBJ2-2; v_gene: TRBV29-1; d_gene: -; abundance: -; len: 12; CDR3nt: TGCAGCGTTGAAGACTGGCAGGGGAGGCTGTTTTTT; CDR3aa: CSVEDWQGRLFF
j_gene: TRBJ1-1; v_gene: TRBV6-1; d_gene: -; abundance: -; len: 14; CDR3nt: TGTGCCAGCAGAAAGGGTAGGGAGGGGACTGAAGCTTTCTTT; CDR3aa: CASRKGREGTEAFF
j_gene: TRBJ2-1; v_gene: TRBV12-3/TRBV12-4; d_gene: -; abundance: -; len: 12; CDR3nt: TGTGCCAGCACTCTTAGTTCGGATGAGCAGTTCTTC; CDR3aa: CASTLSSDEQFF
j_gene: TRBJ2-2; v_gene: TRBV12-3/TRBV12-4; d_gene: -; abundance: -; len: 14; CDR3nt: TGTGCCAGCAGTTTACTGGAGAACACCGGGGAGCTGTTTTTT; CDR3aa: CASSLLENTGELFF
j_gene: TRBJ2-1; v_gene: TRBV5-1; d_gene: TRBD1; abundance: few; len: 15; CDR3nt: TGCGCCAGCAGCTTGGAGGGACAGTCGTACAATGAGCAGTTCTTC; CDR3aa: CASSLEGQSYNEQFF
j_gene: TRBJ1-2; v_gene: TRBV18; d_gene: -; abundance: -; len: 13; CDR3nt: TGTGCCAGCTCAGAGACACGGTACTATGGCTACACCTTC; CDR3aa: CASSETRYYGYTF
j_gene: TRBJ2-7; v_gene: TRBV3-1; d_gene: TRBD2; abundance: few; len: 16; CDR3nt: TGTGCCAGCAGCCAAGGGGCTAGCGGGAGTGAGTACGAGCAGTACTTC; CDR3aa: CASSQGASGSEYEQYF
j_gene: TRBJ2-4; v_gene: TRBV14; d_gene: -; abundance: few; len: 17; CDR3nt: TGTGCCAGCAGCCAAGATCCGGCACCAATAGCCAAAAACATTCAGTACTTC; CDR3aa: CASSQDPAPIAKNIQYF
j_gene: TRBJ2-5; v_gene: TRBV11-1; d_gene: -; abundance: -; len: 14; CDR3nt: TGTGCCAGCAGCTTACGGGACAACCACTTTCCTCAGTACTTC; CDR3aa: CASSLRDNHFPQYF